This TCR beta chain is drawn from a study of a mutant IDH1 vaccine in newly diagnosed glioma. Background on the study: Eight vaccinations went to patients in weeks 1, 3, 5, 7, 11, 15, 19, 23. It was radiotherapy, temozolomide, or both that patients received previously, with most receiving both.

Concerning this clone: What it binds is unknown. The identical CDR3 is also encoded by other nucleotide sequences in the sample.

Profiling relied on immunoSEQ multiplex PCR, and the TCRdb table lists in-frame clones only, not all of them. The table lists fewer than 75,000 clones, roughly 80% of them singletons, with roughly 9% in the top ten. Time point reported: week 11, during vaccination. Doses comprised 300 ug of mutant IDH1 20-mer peptide each, plus topical imiquimod. The origin of this receptor is a woman between 50 and 59 years old with glioma. The sequencing here drew on PBMCs, taken from a glioma patient whose treatment included an IDH1 peptide vaccine.

The CDR3 DNA sequence: TGTGCCAGCAGTTACTCAGCGAGGGCGGTAGCTTTCTTT. Translating it yields CASSYSARAVAFF. This chain links TRBV6-5 with TRBJ1-1; D not resolved. Germline CDR1 reads MNHEY; CDR2 reads SVGAGI. The CDR3 contains 13 residues. Trimming removed 0 bases at V and 10 bases at J, with 12 bases between.